The 25 T cell receptor beta chains reported below all come from one sample, sequenced in a study of blood T cell repertoires in COVID-19. Some clones are missing from TCRdb's copy, which holds only in-frame ones; the method was immunoSEQ multiplex PCR. The sample carries 190,000 or so clones, just under 90% recorded once. Sequencing input: peripheral blood. The receptors derive from a woman in her late teens or twenties who had recovered from COVID-19.

This clone was seen only once. CDR3 DNA sequence: TGCAGCGTCCAGATGGTAGGAGCAAATGAAAAACTGTTTTTT. It translates to CSVQMVGANEKLFF. V gene TRBV29-1 combines with J gene TRBJ1-4; D gene uncertain. CDR1 SQVTM and CDR2 ANQGSEA come from the germline V gene. V was shortened by 6 bases and J by 5 bases, with 16 bases between the two germline ends. This CDR3 spans 14 amino acids.

The V gene is TRBV7-9, the J gene TRBJ1-2, with D uncertain. CDR1 is SEHNR and CDR2 is FQNEAQ in the germline V gene (reference sequence). Trimming shortened V by 4 bases and J by 6 bases, and 12 bases separated the two germline ends. This CDR3 has 13 amino acids. CDR3 sequence: CASSWTGGNGYTF. The CDR3 DNA follows: TGTGCCAGCAGCTGGACCGGAGGGAATGGCTACACCTTC.

V is TRBV7-8 and J is TRBJ1-4; no clear D. The length of the CDR3 is 13 residues. Deletions cut 1 base from V and 8 bases from J, with 8 bases between. Germline assignment: CDR1 SGHVS and CDR2 FQNEAQ. The DNA for the CDR3 is TGTGCCAGCAGCTTAGAAACCCGGGAAAAACTGTTTTTT. Protein: CASSLETREKLFF.

The chain links TRBV19 to TRBJ2-3, with 7 bases matching TRBD1. This CDR3 contains 17 residues. Germline V gene data show CDR1 as LNHDA and CDR2 as SQIVND (reference sequence). V trimming: 5 bases; J trimming: 2 bases; junction bases outside the gene matches: 13. CDR3 bases: TGTGCCAGTAGTCGAAACCCTTCAGGGGGACCCACAGATACGCAGTATTTT. It yields the protein CASSRNPSGGPTDTQYF.

This chain joins TRBV29-1 and TRBJ1-2; D perhaps matches TRBD1 (5 bases). V lost 4 bases to trimming and J lost 2 bases, with 8 bases between them. Germline values: CDR1 SQVTM, CDR2 ANQGSEA. This CDR3 is built from 12 residues. CDR3 nucleotides: TGCAGCGTTGTGCGGACAAACTATGGCTACACCTTC. As protein: CSVVRTNYGYTF.

The J gene is TRBJ2-1, the V gene TRBV2, with a possible D match to TRBD2 (6 bases). Germline V lookup: CDR1 SNHLY, CDR2 FYNNEI. The CDR3 sequence is 13 residues long. The CDR3 region is CHSTGREYNEQFF. CDR3 DNA sequence: TGTCACTCCACCGGGAGAGAGTACAATGAGCAGTTCTTC.

The chain combines TRBV2 with TRBJ1-2; tentatively, D is TRBD1 (6 bases). CDR1 SNHLY and CDR2 FYNNEI come from the germline V gene. The CDR3 length is 13 residues. Trimming shortened V by 7 bases and J by 2 bases, and 11 bases separated the two germline ends. CDR3 region: CASNQGLNYGYTF. The CDR3 coding sequence is TGTGCCAGCAATCAGGGGCTGAACTATGGCTACACCTTC.

The chain uses TRBV27 and TRBJ2-1, with TRBD1 as a possible D gene (5 bases). The CDR3 has 14 residues. Germline assignment: CDR1 MNHEY and CDR2 SMNVEV (reference sequence). V lost 3 bases and J 3 bases, leaving 9 bases between the germline ends. The CDR3 DNA sequence: TGTGCCAGCAGTTTTGTAGGGGACTACAATGAGCAGTTCTTC. It codes for CASSFVGDYNEQFF.

This clone was detected a few times. This sequence joins TRBV4-1 and TRBJ1-1; D is perhaps TRBD1 (6 bases). The germline CDR1 and CDR2 sequences are MGHRA and YSYEKL. The length of the CDR3 is 14 residues. Trimming shortened V by 2 bases and J by 2 bases, and 9 bases separated the two germline ends. CDR3 residues: CASSQSGGNTEAFF. As DNA, the CDR3 is TGCGCCAGCAGCCAAAGTGGGGGCAACACTGAAGCTTTCTTT.

Points on this clone: At one end, the junction sequence differs from germline, possibly due to a read error. V is TRBV6-5 and J is TRBJ1-2; maybe TRBD1 (5 bases). The CDR3 covers 12 residues. In germline, CDR1 is MNHEY, CDR2 SVGAGI. The CDR3 reads CAGSYRRSGYTF. The CDR3 DNA is TGTGCCGGCAGCTACAGGAGGTCCGGCTACACCTTC.

V usage is TRBV7-8 and J usage is TRBJ1-2, with TRBD1 matching over 8 bases. Per the germline V gene, CDR1 is SGHVS and CDR2 is FQNEAQ. The trim removed 5 bases at V and 4 bases at J, leaving 9 bases unmatched. The CDR3 covers 15 residues. The CDR3 region has the DNA TGTGCCAGCAGCCCGCAAAAGACAGGGGCCTATGGCTACACCTTC. It codes for CASSPQKTGAYGYTF.

The chain has TRBV5-6 and TRBJ1-5; weak D call: TRBD1 (6 bases). V shed 4 bases and J shed 0 bases, with 11 bases lying between them. The CDR3 is 15 residues long. Germline CDR1 SGHDT, CDR2 YYEEEE. The CDR3 coding sequence is TGTGCCAGCAGCGGATGGGACATTAGCAATCAGCCCCAGCATTTT. This sequence encodes CASSGWDISNQPQHF.

The gene calls are TRBV9 and TRBJ2-1, with 11 bases that match TRBD1. V lost 1 base and J lost 6; bases outside the gene matches: 6. CDR3 length equals 16 residues. Germline CDR1 and CDR2: SGDLS and YYNGEE. DNA of the CDR3: TGTGCCAGCAGCGTAACCGGGACAGGGGGAATCAATGAGCAGTTCTTC. It specifies CASSVTGTGGINEQFF.

V usage is TRBV6-5 and J usage is TRBJ1-2, with 7 bases that match TRBD1. CDR3 length: 14 residues. CDR1 MNHEY and CDR2 SVGAGI come from the germline V gene. After removal of 5 bases from V and 4 bases from J, the junction contained 7 bases not matched to a gene. CDR3 sequence (DNA): TGTGCCAGCAGTATTGAGGGACAGCTCTATGGCTACACCTTC. Translation: CASSIEGQLYGYTF.

The genes are TRBV10-3 and TRBJ1-3; 7 bases agree with TRBD1. This CDR3 is built from 14 residues. In germline, CDR1 is ENHRY, CDR2 SYGVKD. The ends lost 6 bases at V and 0 bases at J; junction bases unmatched: 2. The CDR3 nucleotides are TGTGCCATCAGGCAGGGGGTCTCTGGAAACACCATATATTTT. This codes for CAIRQGVSGNTIYF.

The chain has TRBV28 and TRBJ1-4; 11 bases map to TRBD1. There are 15 residues in the CDR3. V shed 7 bases, J shed 7 bases, and the junction held 8 bases outside the gene matches. Germline CDR1 is MDHEN and CDR2 is SYDVKM. CDR3 sequence reads: CASNLGQGAGEKLFF. As DNA, the CDR3 is TGTGCCAGCAACTTAGGACAGGGGGCGGGTGAAAAACTGTTTTTT. The full variable domain, completed using reference TRBV28 and TRBJ1-4, is DVKVTQSSRYLVKRTGEKVFLECVQDMDHENMFWYRQDPGLGLRLIYFSYDVKMKEKGDIPEGYSVSREKKERFSLILESASTNQTSMYLCASNLGQGAGEKLFFGSGTQLSVL.

The chain recombines TRBV29-1 with TRBJ2-1, with 7 nucleotides matching TRBD2. The germline gives CDR1 SQVTM, CDR2 ANQGSEA. The CDR3 is 18 amino acids. The junction had 14 bases not matched to a gene; V was cut back by 0 bases and J by 3 bases. The CDR3 region is CSVEDNVRPSGFYNEQFF. As DNA, the CDR3 is TGCAGCGTTGAAGATAATGTTCGGCCTAGCGGCTTCTACAATGAGCAGTTCTTC.

The sample holds one count of this clone. The J gene is TRBJ2-3, the V gene TRBV5-4; the match to TRBD2 covers 8 bases. V lost 4 bases to trimming and J lost 4 bases; unmatched junction nucleotides: 11. Per the germline V gene, CDR1 is SGHNT and CDR2 is YYREEE (reference sequence). The CDR3 is 16 residues long. The CDR3 spells CASSHRAGGPADTQYF. CDR3 nucleotide sequence: TGTGCCAGCAGCCACAGGGCGGGGGGTCCCGCAGATACGCAGTATTTT.

The chain has TRBV10-1 and TRBJ2-1; D gene unclear. This CDR3 region has 17 residues. The germline CDR1 and CDR2 sequences are WNHNN and SYGVQD (reference sequence). Trimming took off 8 bases at V and 1 base at J, with 21 bases between the two ends. The CDR3 loop reads CASPLVDSDPSYNEQFF. CDR3 nucleotides: TGCGCCAGCCCCTTAGTAGACTCCGACCCTTCCTACAATGAGCAGTTCTTC.

The chain is built from TRBV24-1 and TRBJ2-7; 7 positions agree with TRBD1. The ends lost 5 bases at V and 6 bases at J; junction bases unmatched: 6. The V gene's germline CDR1 is KGHDR and CDR2 SFDVKD. The CDR3 sequence is 13 residues long. The CDR3 is CATSGRGQVEQYF. The DNA of the CDR3 is TGTGCCACCAGTGGTAGGGGGCAGGTCGAGCAGTACTTC.

The V and J genes are TRBV7-3 and TRBJ2-3; 11 bases are a match to TRBD1. The CDR3 spans 15 residues. The V segment lost 4 bases and the J segment 5 bases; nucleotides outside the gene matches: 5. Germline V lookup: CDR1 SGHTA, CDR2 FQGTGA. As DNA, the CDR3 is TGTGCCAGCAGCTCGTGGGGACAGGGGGTAGATACGCAGTATTTT. Translating gives CASSSWGQGVDTQYF. The variable domain in full, completed from reference TRBV7-3 and TRBJ2-3, reads GAGVSQTPSNKVTEKGKYVELRCDPISGHTALYWYRQSLGQGPEFLIYFQGTGAADDSGLPNDRFFAVRPEGSVSTLKIQRTERGDSAVYLCASSSWGQGVDTQYFGPGTRLTVL.

The chain carries TRBV27 and TRBJ2-2, with TRBD1 as a possible D gene (5 bases). Germline loops: CDR1 MNHEY, CDR2 SMNVEV (reference sequence). There are 12 residues in the CDR3. V gave up 8 bases and J gave up 7 bases, with 11 bases separating them. CDR3 residues: CASPGKGGELFF. The DNA for the CDR3 is TGTGCCAGCCCAGGGAAGGGCGGGGAGCTGTTTTTT.

The rearrangement joins TRBV6-1 to TRBJ1-2; the D is unclear. Deletions cut 3 bases from V and 6 bases from J, with 5 bases between. Germline V CDR1 and CDR2: MNHNS, SASEGT. This CDR3 is built from 11 residues. The chain's CDR3 is CASSEENGYTF. The CDR3 nucleotides read TGTGCCAGCAGTGAGGAGAATGGCTACACCTTC.

The chain joins TRBV14 to TRBJ1-1, with 8 bases that match TRBD1. CDR1 is SGHDN and CDR2 is FVKESK in the germline V gene. Trimming took 4 bases from V and 5 from J; bases not matched to a gene: 12. The length of the CDR3 is 16 residues. Here the CDR3 DNA reads TGTGCCAGCAGCCGATTAGGTGCAGGGGGCAAGACTGAAGCTTTCTTT. Residues: CASSRLGAGGKTEAFF.

In its sample, this clone was seen once. The chain couples TRBV4-3 to TRBJ2-7, with 15 nucleotides matching TRBD2. Germline values: CDR1 LGHNA, CDR2 YSLEER. The CDR3 is 18 residues long. Losses at the gene ends were 6 bases for V and 1 base for J; bases not matched to a gene: 10. This CDR3 is CASRKRLGTSGRSYEQYV. In nucleotides, the CDR3 is TGCGCCAGCAGGAAACGCCTAGGGACTAGCGGGAGGTCCTACGAGCAGTACGTC.